Listed below are T cell receptor beta chains from one sample, sequenced in a study of blood T cell repertoires in COVID-19. Clones were sequenced by immunoSEQ multiplex PCR, and TCRdb holds only the in-frame ones, with some missing. The sample records over 200,000 clones, 70% to 90% being singletons. Sample: PBMCs or T cells enriched from blood (not recorded which). The receptors here all came from a woman in her 50s in a cohort exposed to, infected with or recovered from COVID-19 (not recorded which). Both conserved end residues are part of each CDR3. D genes are given only for firm matches. Part of the rows lack a size; the others show once, few, many or a class for expanded clones.

D gene,clone size,V gene,J gene,CDR3 protein,CDR3 DNA
NA,NA,TRBV19,TRBJ1-2,CASSIDRRIYGYTF,TGTGCCAGTAGTATAGATCGCAGGATCTATGGCTACACCTTC
NA,NA,TRBV6-2/TRBV6-3,TRBJ1-2,CASSYAGTGYGYTF,TGTGCCAGCAGTTACGCGGGGACGGGCTATGGCTACACCTTC
TRBD1,NA,TRBV11-2,TRBJ1-1,CASSPDRVVAEAFF,TGTGCCAGCAGCCCCGACAGGGTAGTAGCTGAAGCTTTCTTT
NA,NA,TRBV5-1,TRBJ1-5,CASSLAGGSNQPQHF,TGCGCCAGCAGCTTGGCCGGAGGTTCCAATCAGCCCCAGCATTTT
NA,NA,TRBV12-5,TRBJ2-2,CASGPSTGELFF,TGTGCTAGTGGCCCCTCGACCGGGGAGCTGTTTTTT
NA,NA,TRBV4-3,TRBJ1-1,CASSPTLRQARSRTEAFF,TGCGCCAGCAGCCCTACGCTGCGACAGGCCCGCTCGAGAACTGAAGCTTTCTTT
NA,NA,TRBV18,TRBJ1-1,CASSPRGPQTEAFF,TGTGCCAGCTCACCACGGGGCCCCCAGACTGAAGCTTTCTTT
TRBD1,NA,TRBV5-3,TRBJ1-5,CARSPWTGDSNQPQHF,TGTGCCAGAAGCCCCTGGACAGGGGATAGCAATCAGCCCCAGCATTTT
TRBD1,NA,TRBV27,TRBJ2-6,CASSPAGGLSGANVLTF,TGTGCCAGCAGTCCCGCAGGGGGCCTTTCTGGGGCCAACGTCCTGACTTTC
TRBD1,NA,TRBV18,TRBJ1-1,CASSLDRAGWEGAFF,TGTGCCAGCTCGCTGGACAGGGCCGGTTGGGAGGGAGCTTTCTTT
TRBD1,NA,TRBV10-1,TRBJ1-1,CASAGQLNTEAFF,TGCGCCAGTGCGGGACAGCTGAACACTGAAGCTTTCTTT
TRBD1,NA,TRBV5-4,TRBJ2-7,CASSSSQGVPYEQYF,TGTGCCAGCAGTTCCTCTCAGGGGGTACCCTACGAGCAGTACTTC
NA,NA,TRBV24-1,TRBJ2-7,CATSDLVEQYF,TGTGCCACCAGTGATTTGGTAGAGCAGTACTTC
TRBD1,NA,TRBV4-3,TRBJ1-2,CASSRGQEGSSGYAYTF,TGCGCCAGCAGCCGCGGACAGGAAGGGTCGTCCGGTTATGCCTACACCTTC
TRBD1,NA,TRBV24-1,TRBJ1-6,CATSDSGTGGADSPLHF,TGTGCCACCAGTGATTCCGGGACAGGGGGCGCGGATTCACCCCTCCACTTT
TRBD2,NA,TRBV4-2,TRBJ2-3,CASSQGSGGGLDTQYF,TGTGCCAGCAGCCAAGGGAGCGGGGGCGGTTTGGATACGCAGTATTTT
NA,NA,TRBV5-1,TRBJ1-2,CASSLAPGDYGYTF,TGCGCCAGCAGCTTGGCCCCCGGGGACTATGGCTACACCTTC
TRBD1,NA,TRBV6-5,TRBJ1-6,CASTASQGAGSPLHF,TGTGCCAGCACCGCTTCTCAGGGGGCCGGATCACCCCTCCACTTT
NA,NA,TRBV2,TRBJ2-3,CASRMTGLADTQYF,TGTGCCAGCAGGATGACAGGTTTGGCAGATACGCAGTATTTT
NA,NA,TRBV24-1,TRBJ2-5,CATRPSGIRETQYF,TGTGCCACCAGACCCTCCGGGATCAGGGAGACCCAGTACTTC
TRBD1,once,TRBV19,TRBJ1-2,CASSEYTGRQGDGYTF,TGTGCCAGTTCCGAGTATACCGGTAGACAGGGGGATGGCTACACCTTC
TRBD1,NA,TRBV30,TRBJ1-1,CAWSRDRGTEAFF,TGTGCCTGGAGTCGGGACAGGGGGACTGAAGCTTTCTTT
NA,NA,TRBV4-1,TRBJ2-1,CASSQDSGRPPYNEQFF,TGCGCCAGCAGCCAAGATTCGGGGAGGCCTCCCTACAATGAGCAGTTCTTC
NA,NA,TRBV12-3/TRBV12-4,TRBJ2-3,CASRSSADTQYF,TGTGCCAGCAGGTCTAGCGCAGATACGCAGTATTTT
NA,few,TRBV28,TRBJ1-3,CASARDGSGNTIYF,TGTGCCAGCGCGAGGGATGGGTCTGGAAACACCATATATTTT
TRBD2,NA,TRBV7-2,TRBJ2-2,CASSLVAGESGELFF,TGTGCCAGCAGCTTAGTAGCGGGGGAGTCCGGGGAGCTGTTTTTT
TRBD1,NA,TRBV9,TRBJ1-1,CASSVGTGMNTEAFF,TGTGCCAGCAGCGTGGGGACAGGGATGAACACTGAAGCTTTCTTT
TRBD1,NA,TRBV28,TRBJ2-6,CASSRTGVLTSGANVLTF,TGTGCCAGCAGTAGAACAGGGGTCCTAACGTCTGGGGCCAACGTCCTGACTTTC
TRBD1,NA,TRBV7-9,TRBJ2-7,CASSSFGTASYEQYF,TGTGCCAGCAGCTCATTCGGGACAGCCTCCTACGAGCAGTACTTC
TRBD2,few,TRBV3-1/TRBV3-2,TRBJ2-3,CASSTPRNSGGRQYF,TGTGCCAGCAGCACGCCTCGAAATAGCGGGGGCAGGCAGTATTTT
NA,few,TRBV7-2,TRBJ1-1,CASNTLGGTEAFF,TGTGCCAGCAACACCCTAGGGGGCACTGAAGCTTTCTTT
NA,NA,TRBV2,TRBJ1-1,CASISGETTEAFF,TGTGCCAGCATTTCAGGGGAAACCACTGAAGCTTTCTTT
TRBD2,once,TRBV11-2,TRBJ2-7,CASSRPGTSGGAGEQYF,TGTGCCAGCAGCCGTCCCGGGACTAGCGGGGGGGCTGGAGAGCAGTACTTC
TRBD2,NA,TRBV7-9,TRBJ2-3,CASSLAGTSGVRGAQYF,TGTGCCAGCAGCTTAGCGGGGACTAGCGGGGTCAGGGGGGCGCAGTATTTT
NA,once,TRBV6-2/TRBV6-3,TRBJ1-1,CASSYSSGMRTVNTEAFF,TGTGCCAGCAGTTACTCGAGTGGAATGCGGACAGTTAACACTGAAGCTTTCTTT
TRBD1,few,TRBV3-1/TRBV3-2,TRBJ1-5,CASSLNRGRQPQHF,TGTGCCAGCAGCCTTAACAGGGGGCGTCAGCCCCAGCATTTT
TRBD2,NA,TRBV5-1,TRBJ2-3,CASSIAGGGTDTQYF,TGCGCCAGCAGCATAGCGGGGGGGGGCACAGATACGCAGTATTTT
NA,NA,TRBV27,TRBJ1-2,CASSSTMATVNYGYTF,TGTGCCAGCAGCTCCACCATGGCGACAGTTAACTATGGCTACACCTTC
NA,NA,TRBV10-1,TRBJ2-4,CASRMTGEGKNIQYF,TGCGCCAGCAGAATGACAGGGGAGGGCAAAAACATTCAGTACTTC
NA,NA,TRBV3-1/TRBV3-2,TRBJ2-2,CASSPSGRWTGELFF,TGTGCCAGCAGTCCCTCGGGTCGGTGGACCGGGGAGCTGTTTTTT
NA,NA,TRBV6-5,TRBJ2-5,CASRMTRGPQETQYF,TGTGCCAGCAGGATGACTAGGGGCCCCCAAGAGACCCAGTACTTC
TRBD2,NA,TRBV4-1,TRBJ2-7,CASSPSRGTSGPYEQYF,TGCGCCAGCAGCCCTTCTCGGGGGACTAGCGGGCCCTACGAGCAGTACTTC
TRBD1,NA,TRBV28,TRBJ2-2,CASSSTGTGGGELFF,TGTGCCAGCAGTTCCACCGGGACAGGGGGCGGGGAGCTGTTTTTT
TRBD1,NA,TRBV5-1,TRBJ2-5,CASSLRDREDEETQYF,TGCGCCAGCAGCCTCCGGGACAGGGAAGACGAAGAGACCCAGTACTTC
NA,NA,TRBV12-5,TRBJ1-1,CASGLQGIHTEAFF,TGTGCTAGTGGTTTGCAGGGAATTCACACTGAAGCTTTCTTT
NA,NA,TRBV30,TRBJ1-2,CAWSVDWSLYGYTF,TGTGCCTGGAGTGTCGACTGGTCCCTCTATGGCTACACCTTC
TRBD1,NA,TRBV5-6,TRBJ2-3,CASRQVGTGIPDTQYF,TGTGCCAGCAGGCAGGTAGGGACAGGTATCCCAGATACGCAGTATTTT
TRBD1,NA,TRBV27,TRBJ1-1,CASSSDRGTEAFF,TGTGCCAGCAGTTCGGACAGGGGCACTGAAGCTTTCTTT